This T cell receptor (beta chain) came from a study of early T cells in non-severe SARS-CoV-2 infection. TCRdb called the 5' RACE reads again in MiXCR, with one record for every CDR3 protein. The sample gives approximately 85,000 distinct CDR3 sequences, over 9% of which show up once; less than 8.5% is in the top ten. The table lists this clonotype with many counts. With 2 bases removed from V and 8 bases from J, the gap between germline ends came to 12 bases. CDR1 is MNHEY and CDR2 is SVGAGI in the germline V gene. The CDR3 runs 14 residues. The receptor was isolated from an adult who was a healthcare worker with PCR-confirmed SARS-CoV-2 infection or an uninfected control (not recorded which). The chain joins TRBV6-5 to TRBJ2-2, with D maybe TRBD2 (6 bases). The sample comprised whole blood. The CDR3 DNA reads TGTGCCAGCAGTTACGAGGCGGGAAAGGGGGAGCTGTTTTTT. Translating it yields CASSYEAGKGELFF.